This TCR beta chain was documented in a study of shared clonotypes between healthy human individuals. This clone showed up just once. Generated by immunoSEQ multiplex PCR, the TCRdb table keeps only in-frame clones and is missing some. The data show about 2 million clones, roughly 95% seen once. Terminally differentiated effector memory CD45RA+ cells were left out of the naive CD8 fraction, which was CD45RO-negative and positively selected for CCR7. The junction had 4 bases not matched to a gene; V was cut back by 3 bases and J by 2 bases. This CDR3 contains 15 residues. The V gene's germline CDR1 is SGDLS and CDR2 YYNGEE.

The sequencing sample was made of naive CD8+ T cells sorted from blood. The chain uses TRBV9 and TRBJ1-5; TRBD1 matches 8 bases. The receptor comes from a man in his late teens or twenties in good health. For the CDR3, the DNA is TGTGCCAGCAGCGCAGGGGGCTCGGGCAATCAGCCCCAGCATTTT. Encoded protein: CASSAGGSGNQPQHF.